Following are 31 T cell receptor beta chains from one sample sequenced in a study of human T cells and chemical hapten exposure. TCRdb used MiXCR to reprocess the RACE reads, holding one entry per CDR3 protein. The sample has 80,000 to 100,000 distinct CDR3 sequences; about 9.4% are singletons. Specified time point: patch test 2, 6 weeks after DPC sensitization. Treatment meaning: therapeutic diphenylcyclopropenone sensitization with weekly scalp DPC. This material consisted of whole blood, taken in connection with sensitization to the hapten diphenylcyclopropenone (DPC). These receptors came from a woman in her forties or fifties with alopecia areata. Some clones in this sample may be carry-over from other donors' samples.

Note on this clonotype: This may come from a read error, since a much larger clone is one base off. Likely a read error: the CDR3 ends without its conserved phenylalanine or tryptophan. The rearrangement links TRBV7-2 to TRBJ2-5; unclear D gene. V shed 1 base and J shed 5 bases, with 8 bases lying between them. The CDR3 is 13 amino acids. Per germline, CDR1 SGHTA and CDR2 FQGNSA. The CDR3 DNA is TGTGCCAGCAGCTTAGTGTATTCGGAGACCCAGTACTCC. The encoded protein is CASSLVYSETQYS.

At least ten counts were recorded for this clonotype. The V call is TRBV10-1, the J call TRBJ1-1; D gene ambiguous. The CDR3 is 12 residues long. The germline V gene encodes CDR1 WNHNN and CDR2 SYGVQD (reference sequence). The V end lost 7 bases, the J end lost 0 bases, and 6 bases lay between the germline ends. The CDR3 loop reads CASTRLNTEAFF. Written as DNA, the CDR3 is TGCGCCAGCACCCGGTTGAACACTGAAGCTTTCTTT.

This clonotype was observed a handful of times. The gene calls are TRBV10-3 and TRBJ2-7, with 9 bases aligning to TRBD2. V lost 6 bases, J lost 5 bases, and 8 bases stayed unmatched. There are 14 residues in the CDR3. The germline V gene has CDR1 ENHRY and CDR2 SYGVKD. This CDR3 is CAIRAAAGGDEQYF. CDR3 in DNA: TGTGCCATCAGGGCTGCAGCGGGAGGTGACGAGCAGTACTTC.

This clonotype has ten or more counts. The chain couples TRBV20-1 to TRBJ1-2; TRBD1 aligns across 11 bases. CDR3 size: 15 residues. Germline-derived CDR1 and CDR2 are DFQATT and SNEGSKA (reference sequence). Losses at the gene ends were 6 bases for V and 2 bases for J; bases not matched to a gene: 8. The CDR3 region has the DNA TGCAGTGCCGAGGACAGGGGGCGCAGAAACTATGGCTACACCTTC. It is translated as CSAEDRGRRNYGYTF.

This chain connects TRBV4-2 to TRBJ2-7; 10 nucleotides match TRBD2. CDR1 LGHNA and CDR2 YNFKEQ come from the germline V gene. With 3 bases clipped from V and 5 bases from J, the junction kept 7 bases outside the gene matches. This CDR3 has 15 amino acids. The chain's CDR3 is CASSQVLAGVDEQYF. For the CDR3, the DNA is TGTGCCAGCAGCCAGGTGCTAGCGGGAGTCGACGAGCAGTACTTC.

This clonotype was seen only a few times. The chain couples TRBV15 to TRBJ1-5, with D hard to call. Trimming removed 0 bases at V and 6 bases at J, with 6 bases between. The germline gives CDR1 LNHNV, CDR2 YYDKDF (reference sequence). The CDR3 loop spans 13 amino acids. CDR3 amino acids: CATSRDGGQPQHF. The CDR3 nucleotides are TGTGCCACCAGCAGAGATGGAGGTCAGCCCCAGCATTTT.

Many counts were recorded for this clonotype. V and J are TRBV20-1 and TRBJ2-7, with 9 nucleotides matching TRBD1. V dropped 5 bases and J dropped 3; count of bases not matched to a gene: 5. CDR3 length: 13 residues. Germline CDR1 reads DFQATT; CDR2 reads SNEGSKA (reference sequence). The CDR3, as DNA: TGCAGTGCTGAGACAGGGGGAAGCTACGAGCAGTACTTC. This translates into CSAETGGSYEQYF.

This clonotype turned up a few times. The rearrangement joins TRBV3-1 to TRBJ2-2; no firm D call. The CDR3 covers 14 residues. V was trimmed by 4 bases and J by 4 bases, leaving 10 bases between them. Germline V gene lookup returns CDR1 LGHDT and CDR2 YNNKEL (reference sequence). The CDR3 reads CASSPRRTTGELFF. Here the CDR3 DNA reads TGTGCCAGCAGCCCGAGGCGGACCACCGGGGAGCTGTTTTTT.

This clonotype was observed many times. The chain carries TRBV30 and TRBJ1-3, with D possibly matching TRBD1 (6 bases). This CDR3 is 22 amino acids long. Per the germline V gene, CDR1 is GTSNPN and CDR2 is SVGIG (reference sequence). The V gene lost 3 bases and the J gene lost 0 bases, with 33 bases spanning the gap. The CDR3 sequence: CAWRETLLQGRRIPFSGNTIYF. The DNA for the CDR3 is TGTGCCTGGAGGGAGACACTATTACAGGGCAGACGAATTCCGTTCTCTGGAAACACCATATATTTT. The complete variable domain, with remaining parts taken from reference TRBV30 and TRBJ1-3, reads SQTIHQWPATLVQPVGSPLSLECTVEGTSNPNLYWYRQAAGRGLQLLFYSVGIGQISSEVPQNLSASRPQDRQFILSSKKLLLSDSGFYLCAWRETLLQGRRIPFSGNTIYFGEGSWLTVV.

This clonotype has just a few counts. Written as DNA, the CDR3 is TGCAGCGTTGAAGAGCCGGCGGGAGCTTTCTTT. This codes for CSVEEPAGAFF. The rearrangement uses TRBV29-1 and TRBJ1-1; D unclear. Germline CDR1 reads SQVTM; CDR2 reads ANQGSEA. This CDR3 has 11 residues. V gave up 0 bases and J gave up 10 bases, with 9 bases separating them.

This clonotype has at least ten counts. The chain recombines TRBV7-2 with TRBJ1-1; D remains unclear. The germline CDR1 and CDR2 sequences are SGHTA and FQGNSA. The CDR3 is made up of 14 amino acids. With 3 bases removed from V and 0 bases from J, the gap between germline ends came to 8 bases. The CDR3 protein is CASSLYGVNTEAFF. As DNA, the CDR3 is TGTGCCAGCAGCTTGTATGGGGTGAACACTGAAGCTTTCTTT.

This clonotype has at least ten counts. The rearrangement joins TRBV3-1 to TRBJ2-1, with 12 bases lining up with TRBD1. CDR1 LGHDT and CDR2 YNNKEL come from the germline V gene (reference sequence). V shed 2 bases and J 8 bases; nucleotides not matched to a gene: 7. This CDR3 contains 16 residues. The CDR3 bases are TGTGCCAGCAGCCAATCGGGGACAGGGGGCCAGGATGAGCAGTTCTTC. Residues: CASSQSGTGGQDEQFF.

The chain is built from TRBV6-5 and TRBJ1-2; D is unresolved. The CDR3 is 13 amino acids. Germline CDR1 is MNHEY and CDR2 is SVGAGI. V shed 5 bases and J shed 4 bases, with 11 bases lying between them. The CDR3 here is CASSDPGRYGYTF. The CDR3 coding sequence is TGTGCCAGCAGTGATCCGGGCCGCTATGGCTACACCTTC.

This clonotype was detected many times. This sequence joins TRBV5-5 and TRBJ2-2; 8 bases are shared with TRBD1. In germline, CDR1 is SGHKS, CDR2 YYEKEE (reference sequence). CDR3 length equals 16 residues. V dropped 4 bases and J dropped 0; count of bases not matched to a gene: 5. CDR3 sequence: CASSPNRGSNTGELFF. The CDR3 bases are TGTGCCAGCAGCCCCAACAGGGGGTCGAACACCGGGGAGCTGTTTTTT. Variable domain in full (rest from reference TRBV5-5 and TRBJ2-2): DAGVTQSPTHLIKTRGQQVTLRCSPISGHKSVSWYQQVLGQGPQFIFQYYEKEERGRGNFPDRFSARQFPNYSSELNVNALLLGDSALYLCASSPNRGSNTGELFFGEGSRLTVL.

The rearrangement links TRBV25-1 to TRBJ1-6; D gene ambiguous. CDR3 length: 13 residues. The germline V gene encodes CDR1 MGHDK and CDR2 SYGVNS. V was trimmed by 1 base and J by 10 bases, leaving 8 bases between them. This chain's CDR3 is CASSESGVSPLHF. The CDR3 DNA reads TGTGCCAGCAGTGAATCAGGTGTCTCACCCCTCCACTTT.

This clonotype was seen a few times. This sequence joins TRBV4-1 and TRBJ1-2; TRBD1 agrees at 7 bases. Germline CDR1 is MGHRA and CDR2 is YSYEKL. This CDR3 is built from 16 residues. V lost 1 base, J lost 4 bases, and 9 bases stayed unmatched. CDR3 loop: CASSQVQGKGGYGYTF. In DNA, the CDR3 is TGCGCCAGCAGCCAAGTACAGGGGAAGGGTGGCTATGGCTACACCTTC.

This clonotype was seen ten or more times. This chain links TRBV9 with TRBJ1-5; TRBD1 might be the D (5 bases). The ends were cut back, 4 bases at V and 7 bases at J, with 21 bases in the middle. CDR3 length: 16 amino acids. CDR1 and CDR2 (germline): SGDLS, YYNGEE. The DNA of the CDR3 is TGTGCCAGCAGCTCCACACCGGACGCCCGGGGGCAGCCCCAGCATTTT. This codes for CASSSTPDARGQPQHF.

DNA of the CDR3: TGCAGTGCTCCTACAGACTCTGGGGCCAACGTCCTGACTTTC. Translated, it gives CSAPTDSGANVLTF. The chain has TRBV20-1 and TRBJ2-6; D not certain. Between the trimmed V and J ends, which lost 5 bases and 0 bases, there was a span of 8 bases. The CDR3 runs 14 residues. Germline values: CDR1 DFQATT, CDR2 SNEGSKA (reference sequence).

The sample holds many counts of this clonotype. V usage is TRBV29-1 and J usage is TRBJ1-1, with D possibly matching TRBD1 (5 bases). Trimming left V 2 bases short and J 2 bases short, with 9 bases between. CDR1 SQVTM and CDR2 ANQGSEA come from the germline V gene. CDR3 length: 13 residues. In nucleotides, the CDR3 is TGCAGCGTTGAATCTGACAGTAACACTGAAGCTTTCTTT. Amino acid sequence: CSVESDSNTEAFF.

To note about this clonotype: One end of the junction fails to match germline, which may point to a read error. This chain uses TRBV5-1 with TRBJ1-5; D is possibly TRBD1 (6 bases). Germline values: CDR1 SGHRS, CDR2 YFSETQ. This CDR3 contains 15 residues. CDR3 DNA sequence: TGCGTCAGCAGCTCCGGGGACATCCCTAATCAGCCCCAGCATTTT. It codes for CVSSSGDIPNQPQHF.

This clonotype was recorded many times. The DNA of the CDR3 is TGTGCCAGCAGCTTGGACCCACTGGAGACCCAGTACTTC. Translating gives CASSLDPLETQYF. J is TRBJ2-5 and V is TRBV5-5; D gene ambiguous. Germline CDR1 is SGHKS and CDR2 is YYEKEE (reference sequence). Trimming cost V 0 bases and J 5 bases, with 8 bases left between them. CDR3 size: 13 residues.

This clonotype was found many times. The chain is built from TRBV20-1 and TRBJ1-4, with D unclear. The CDR3 has 16 residues. Trimming stripped 1 base from V and 0 bases from J, with 12 bases between. The germline CDR1 and CDR2 sequences are DFQATT and SNEGSKA (reference sequence). The CDR3 protein is CSARAGGDATNEKLFF. The DNA of the CDR3 is TGCAGTGCTAGAGCGGGAGGCGATGCAACTAATGAAAAACTGTTTTTT.

The rearrangement links TRBV29-1 to TRBJ2-1; no clear D. The CDR3 has 14 amino acids. Looked up from germline, CDR1 is SQVTM and CDR2 is ANQGSEA. V gave up 6 bases and J gave up 3 bases, with 15 bases separating them. As DNA, the CDR3 is TGCAGCGTCAGAAGGGATTCGGGCTACAATGAGCAGTTCTTC. It specifies CSVRRDSGYNEQFF.

This clonotype was observed at least ten times. This chain links TRBV7-9 with TRBJ1-2, with D unclear. Trimming stripped 5 bases from V and 4 bases from J, with 14 bases between. Germline CDR1 and CDR2: SEHNR and FQNEAQ (reference sequence). This CDR3 contains 14 residues. CDR3 residues: CASSPELRGYGYTF. CDR3 in DNA: TGTGCCAGCAGCCCCGAGCTGCGGGGCTATGGCTACACCTTC.

This clonotype was picked up a small number of times. This chain links TRBV20-1 with TRBJ2-7; D is unresolved. This CDR3 region has 11 residues. CDR1 is DFQATT, CDR2 SNEGSKA, per germline (reference sequence). V lost 4 bases, J lost 6 bases, and 10 bases lay in between. In DNA form, the CDR3 reads TGCAGTGCTAATTTAGTTACCGAGCAGTACTTC. Protein sequence: CSANLVTEQYF.

This clonotype occurred many times. The chain combines TRBV10-2 with TRBJ1-6; D is unresolved. The CDR3 is 13 amino acids. Trimming shortened V by 7 bases and J by 7 bases, and 11 bases separated the two germline ends. Germline-derived CDR1 and CDR2 are WSHSY and SAAADI. CDR3 nucleotide sequence: TGCGCCAGCACGGGCGGCCTGAATTCACCCCTCCACTTT. Its translation is CASTGGLNSPLHF.

A few counts support this clonotype. This CDR3 reads CASSLVFSGRTRSYEQYF. CDR3 in DNA: TGTGCCAGCAGCTTAGTTTTTAGCGGGCGGACCCGCTCCTACGAGCAGTACTTC. The chain recombines TRBV11-2 with TRBJ2-7; TRBD2 agrees at 7 bases. Germline values: CDR1 SGHAT, CDR2 FQNNGV. The CDR3 extends over 18 amino acids. The V segment lost 1 base and the J segment 0 bases; nucleotides outside the gene matches: 12. The full variable domain, in which reference TRBV11-2 and TRBJ2-7 provide the parts outside the CDR3, is EAGVAQSPRYKIIEKRQSVAFWCNPISGHATLYWYQQILGQGPKLLIQFQNNGVVDDSQLPKDRFSAERLKGVDSTLKIQPAKLEDSAVYLCASSLVFSGRTRSYEQYFGPGTRLTVT.

This clonotype was observed many times. This sequence joins TRBV29-1 and TRBJ2-5; D is unclear. The CDR3 length is 12 residues. Trimming removed 4 bases at V and 4 bases at J, with 10 bases between. CDR1 and CDR2 from the germline V gene are SQVTM and ANQGSEA. CDR3 in amino acids: CSVVGFGETQYF. The CDR3 DNA reads as TGCAGCGTTGTCGGTTTTGGAGAGACCCAGTACTTC.

J is TRBJ2-1 and V is TRBV20-1; 7 bases map to TRBD2. The trim removed 1 base at V and 9 bases at J, leaving 9 bases unmatched. The CDR3 totals 14 residues. Per germline, CDR1 DFQATT and CDR2 SNEGSKA (reference sequence). CDR3 protein: CSARVGGRAIEQFF. The CDR3, as DNA: TGCAGTGCTAGAGTCGGCGGGAGAGCAATTGAGCAGTTCTTC.

This clonotype was seen a handful of times. The V and J genes are TRBV29-1 and TRBJ2-1; D may correspond to TRBD1 or TRBD2 (5 bases each). This CDR3 comprises 12 residues. Germline assignment: CDR1 SQVTM and CDR2 ANQGSEA. Trimming pared 3 bases from V and 7 bases from J, leaving 10 bases between. CDR3 protein: CSVDTGGNEQFF. The CDR3 coding sequence is TGCAGCGTTGATACAGGAGGTAATGAGCAGTTCTTC.

This clonotype appeared many times. J is TRBJ2-1 and V is TRBV20-1, with TRBD2 matching over 12 bases. The CDR3 loop spans 14 amino acids. V lost 6 bases and J lost 9; bases outside the gene matches: 9. Germline CDR1 is DFQATT and CDR2 is SNEGSKA (reference sequence). The DNA of the CDR3 is TGCAGTGCCCCTAGACTAGCGGGAGTCCCTGAGCAGTTCTTC. It is translated as CSAPRLAGVPEQFF.